This T cell receptor beta chain was observed in a study of control samples from healthy donors and cancer patients. Clones were sequenced by immunoSEQ multiplex PCR, and TCRdb holds only the in-frame ones, with some missing. The sample gives about 170,000 clones, approximately 91% of which show up once; about 2% is in the top ten. The sequenced sample was blood. The receptor's source is a middle-aged woman in good health.

CDR3 residues: CASSQDRWKRTDPYEQYF. As DNA, the CDR3 is TGTGCCAGCAGCCAAGATCGGTGGAAGCGGACAGACCCCTACGAGCAGTACTTC. The V and J genes are TRBV14 and TRBJ2-7, with D possibly TRBD1 on 6 matching bases. The V end lost 0 bases, the J end lost 2 bases, and 20 bases lay between the germline ends. CDR3 size: 18 residues. From germline, CDR1 is SGHDN and CDR2 FVKESK.